The clone carrying this TCR beta chain was detected only a few times. Its antigen is as yet unknown. These data come from a study of early T cells in non-severe SARS-CoV-2 infection. Turning to the study itself: Alpha and beta chains were unpaired, from unsorted whole-blood bulk RNA.

Attached unique molecular identifiers marked individual cDNA molecules. TCRdb processed the 5' RACE reads anew with MiXCR; each CDR3 protein has one entry. The table lists 120,000 or so distinct CDR3 sequences, roughly 12% of them singletons. This CDR3 contains 14 residues. Germline V CDR1 and CDR2: SGHDT, YYEEEE. V lost 5 bases and J lost 1; bases outside the gene matches: 2. Whole-study findings and limits: Matching with VDJdb favored anti-spike CD8 responses (missing private and CD4 specificities).

This TCR came from an adult who was a healthcare worker with PCR-confirmed SARS-CoV-2 infection or an uninfected control (not recorded which). V and J are TRBV5-6 and TRBJ2-2, with TRBD2 identical over 7 bases. Specimen: whole blood, collected at baseline. CDR3 loop: CASRSSGNTGELFF. Here the CDR3 DNA reads TGTGCCAGCAGATCTAGCGGGAACACCGGGGAGCTGTTTTTT.